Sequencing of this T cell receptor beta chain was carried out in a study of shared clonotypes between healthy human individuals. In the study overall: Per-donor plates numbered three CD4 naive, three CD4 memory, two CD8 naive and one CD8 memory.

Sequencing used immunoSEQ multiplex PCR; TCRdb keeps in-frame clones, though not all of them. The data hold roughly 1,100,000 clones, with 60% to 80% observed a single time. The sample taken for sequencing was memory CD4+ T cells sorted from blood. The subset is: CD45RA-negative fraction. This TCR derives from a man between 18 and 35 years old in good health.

CDR3 nucleotide sequence: TGTGCCAGCAGCTTCGGGGGACCGGGAGAGACCCAGTACTTC. Its translation is CASSFGGPGETQYF. J is TRBJ2-5 and V is TRBV5-4, with TRBD2 as a possible D gene (6 bases). Germline CDR1 and CDR2: SGHNT and YYREEE (reference sequence). This CDR3 is built from 14 residues. Trimming stripped 2 bases from V and 4 bases from J, with 12 bases between.